This T cell receptor (beta chain) emerged from a study of OX40 agonist ivuxolimab in advanced cancers. For the study at large: Participants could have had prior anti-PD-1, anti-PD-L1 or anti-CTLA-4 therapy, and 40% had some. Study conclusions and caveats: Patients who responded partially at 0.1-3.0 mg/kg showed clonal expansion ranking among the lowest.

The table lists this clone with a count of one. Its antigen is as yet unknown. The data were produced by immunoSEQ multiplex PCR, yet TCRdb's version contains in-frame clones alone and is incomplete. The sample holds about 90,000 clones; roughly nine tenths are singletons and the top ten take roughly 8.7%. CDR3 size: 16 residues. V lost 0 bases to trimming and J lost 2 bases, with 14 bases between them. The germline V gene has CDR1 SGDLS and CDR2 YYNGEE. This receptor was identified in an adult with an advanced solid tumor such as melanoma, head and neck, liver or kidney cancer. The V gene is TRBV9, the J gene TRBJ2-5; D may be TRBD2 (6 bases). The sample here was CD4+ or CD8+ T cells sorted from blood, taken in a trial of the OX40 agonist ivuxolimab. CDR3 coding DNA: TGTGCCAGCAGCGTAGGTCTGGGACTCAATCAAGAGACCCAGTACTTC. It specifies CASSVGLGLNQETQYF.